A single sample is the source of the 10 T cell receptor beta chains below, sequenced in a study of T cells in Graves' hyperthyroidism and ophthalmopathy. Researchers amplified the TCR beta CDR3 regions from RNA transcripts. HTBI primers were the set used in a first-round RT-PCR of the TCR CDR3. Using its own MiXCR run on the multiplex PCR reads, TCRdb lists one record per CDR3 protein. The sample consists of some 340,000 distinct CDR3 sequences, roughly an eighth of them appearing once. Material for sequencing was blood. The source is a woman in her thirties or forties with Graves' ophthalmopathy.

The gene calls are TRBV19 and TRBJ2-7; TRBD2 aligns across 9 bases. The germline CDR1 and CDR2 sequences are LNHDA and SQIVND (reference sequence). The CDR3 length is 14 residues. V dropped 6 bases and J dropped 2; count of bases not matched to a gene: 5. The CDR3 sequence: CASRRSGGPYEQYF. The CDR3 DNA follows: TGTGCCAGTAGGCGTAGCGGGGGACCCTACGAGCAGTACTTC.

There are many counts of this clonotype. This sequence joins TRBV20-1 and TRBJ1-1; D remains ambiguous. V lost 0 bases, J lost 4 bases, and 15 bases lay in between. The CDR3 has 15 amino acids. Germline V gene data show CDR1 as DFQATT and CDR2 as SNEGSKA (reference sequence). The CDR3 sequence is CSAREDYSQTTEAFF. In nucleotides, the CDR3 is TGCAGTGCTAGAGAAGACTACAGCCAAACCACTGAAGCTTTCTTT.

The chain is built from TRBV5-6 and TRBJ1-6, with D possibly being TRBD1 (6 bases). V was cut by 4 bases and J by 0 bases, with 17 bases left in between. This CDR3 has 18 amino acids. CDR1 and CDR2 (germline): SGHDT, YYEEEE. The CDR3 DNA follows: TGTGCCAGCAGCCCAACCCGACAGGCCAACTCCTATAATTCACCCCTCCACTTT. Residues: CASSPTRQANSYNSPLHF.

V usage is TRBV3-1 and J usage is TRBJ1-2; no clear D. Trimming took off 3 bases at V and 10 bases at J, with 21 bases between the two ends. Germline CDR1 and CDR2: LGHDT and YNNKEL (reference sequence). The CDR3 length is 15 residues. The CDR3 loop reads CASSHWRTTNNDYTF. CDR3 DNA: TGTGCCAGCAGCCATTGGCGTACAACCAATAATGACTACACCTTC.

There are many counts of this clonotype. CDR3 amino acids: CASNTLGTSISYEQYF. The DNA of the CDR3 is TGTGCCAGCAACACCCTAGGGACATCGATCTCCTACGAGCAGTACTTC. The chain combines TRBV11-2 with TRBJ2-7; D possibly corresponds to TRBD1 (6 bases). CDR3 length: 16 amino acids. CDR1 is SGHAT, CDR2 FQNNGV, per germline. Trimming left V 7 bases short and J 0 bases short, with 19 bases between. Filled out from reference TRBV11-2 and TRBJ2-7, the complete variable domain reads EAGVAQSPRYKIIEKRQSVAFWCNPISGHATLYWYQQILGQGPKLLIQFQNNGVVDDSQLPKDRFSAERLKGVDSTLKIQPAKLEDSAVYLCASNTLGTSISYEQYFGPGTRLTVT.

This clonotype was recorded many times. The chain uses TRBV27 and TRBJ2-5, with D maybe TRBD1 (6 bases). With 3 bases removed from V and 4 bases from J, the gap between germline ends came to 18 bases. CDR1 is MNHEY and CDR2 is SMNVEV in the germline V gene (reference sequence). This CDR3 is 16 amino acids long. The CDR3 DNA sequence: TGTGCCAGCAGTTTCCACCCAGGGGCATATCGAGAGACCCAGTACTTC. Amino acid sequence: CASSFHPGAYRETQYF.

This clonotype was found many times. The chain links TRBV5-6 to TRBJ2-1; D is unresolved. The CDR3 consists of 12 residues. Per the germline V gene, CDR1 is SGHDT and CDR2 is YYEEEE. The ends were cut back, 0 bases at V and 9 bases at J, with 7 bases in the middle. CDR3 in amino acids: CASSLAFGEQFF. In nucleotides, the CDR3 is TGTGCCAGCAGCTTGGCGTTCGGTGAGCAGTTCTTC.

The chain has TRBV4-1 and TRBJ2-5, with D possibly TRBD1 on 6 matching bases. The CDR3 covers 16 residues. The V end lost 3 bases, the J end lost 4 bases, and 18 bases lay between the germline ends. Germline V gives CDR1 MGHRA, CDR2 YSYEKL. Written as DNA, the CDR3 is TGCGCCAGCAGCCAGGCCGGGACAACCGGATCAGAGACCCAGTACTTC. It specifies CASSQAGTTGSETQYF.

This clonotype was picked up a small number of times. The genes are TRBV19 and TRBJ1-6; 7 positions agree with TRBD1. The V gene's germline CDR1 is LNHDA and CDR2 SQIVND (reference sequence). V dropped 4 bases and J dropped 7; count of bases not matched to a gene: 4. The CDR3 has 14 residues. The CDR3 nucleotides read TGTGCCAGTAGTACCAGGGGGAGCAATTCACCCCTCCACTTT. Protein sequence: CASSTRGSNSPLHF.

This clonotype has at least ten counts. The chain couples TRBV28 to TRBJ2-1, with 15 nucleotides matching TRBD2. The CDR3 has 17 amino acids. V shed 4 bases, J shed 7 bases, and the junction held 8 bases outside the gene matches. The germline V gene encodes CDR1 MDHEN and CDR2 SYDVKM. This chain's CDR3 is CASSSNRGLAGGNEQFF. Written as DNA, the CDR3 is TGTGCCAGCAGTTCTAATAGGGGACTAGCGGGAGGTAATGAGCAGTTCTTC.